This T cell receptor beta chain is from a study of Ad26.COV2.S vaccination and SARS-CoV-2 variants. Treatment noted: roughly 18 received Ad26.COV2.S at low or high dose, single or two shots; about 5 received placebo; per-sample allocation not given. Sample collection was performed on day 63 after the first vaccine or placebo injection. This vaccine is an Ad26 vector that expresses the Wuhan-strain SARS-CoV-2 spike. This clone has a single count. Profiling relied on immunoSEQ multiplex PCR, and the TCRdb table lists in-frame clones only, not all of them. This table holds 300,000 to 400,000 clones, around nine tenths found once. The ends lost 5 bases at V and 7 bases at J; junction bases unmatched: 10. The CDR3 loop spans 14 amino acids. Germline lookup yields CDR1 MNHEY and CDR2 SVGAGI.

This receptor was identified in a person between 18 and 65 years old who received the Ad26.COV2.S COVID-19 vaccine or a placebo. The chain carries TRBV6-5 and TRBJ1-1; 7 nucleotides match TRBD1. This material consisted of peripheral blood, taken in a trial of Ad26.COV2.S vaccine versus placebo. This CDR3 is CASSRKGAMVEAFF. As DNA, the CDR3 is TGTGCCAGCAGTCGAAAGGGGGCGATGGTTGAAGCTTTCTTT.